This T cell receptor (beta chain) was profiled in a study of T cells in Graves' hyperthyroidism and ophthalmopathy. On the study more broadly: Peripheral blood samples were taken at initial diagnosis, prior to any treatment. Study-wide results and limits: Also found in blood were most expanded thyroid clonotypes above 0.001.

Among the patients, aged 18 to 65, hyperthyroidism was newly diagnosed and had lasted under 2 months. Amplification yielded TCR beta CDR3 regions, with RNA transcripts as the source. Initially, a first-round RT-PCR of the TCR CDR3 employed the HTBI primer set. MiXCR, run by TCRdb on the multiplex PCR reads, gives a single entry per CDR3 protein. The sample comprises around 620,000 distinct CDR3 sequences, around 15% of which are singletons, and less than 4.5% rests with the top ten. This clonotype was seen at least ten times. The antigen is unknown. CDR3 length: 16 amino acids. V lost 6 bases, J lost 10 bases, and 12 bases stayed unmatched.

Sequencing was carried out using blood. This clonotype was obtained from a woman aged 25 to 39 with Graves' hyperthyroidism. The chain links TRBV12-3 or TRBV12-4 to TRBJ2-1, with 13 bases aligning to TRBD2. This chain's CDR3 is CASRITGTSGKGEQFF. The CDR3 coding sequence is TGTGCCAGCAGAATCACCGGGACTAGCGGGAAGGGGGAGCAGTTCTTC.